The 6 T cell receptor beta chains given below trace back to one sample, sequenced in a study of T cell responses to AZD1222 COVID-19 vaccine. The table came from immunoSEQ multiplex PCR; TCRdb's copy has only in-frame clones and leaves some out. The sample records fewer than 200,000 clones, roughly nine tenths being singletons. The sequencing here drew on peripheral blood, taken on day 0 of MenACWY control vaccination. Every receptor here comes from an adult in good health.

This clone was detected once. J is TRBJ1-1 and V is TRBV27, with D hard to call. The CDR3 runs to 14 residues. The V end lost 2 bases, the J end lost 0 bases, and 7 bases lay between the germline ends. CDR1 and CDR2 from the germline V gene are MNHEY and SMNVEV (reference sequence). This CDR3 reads CASSLKRMNTEAFF. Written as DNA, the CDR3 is TGTGCCAGCAGTTTAAAACGCATGAACACTGAAGCTTTCTTT.

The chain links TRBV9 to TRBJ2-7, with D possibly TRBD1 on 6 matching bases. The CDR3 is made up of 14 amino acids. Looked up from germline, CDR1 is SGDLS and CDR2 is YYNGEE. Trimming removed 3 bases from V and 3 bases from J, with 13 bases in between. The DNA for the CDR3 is TGTGCCAGCAGCGAGAGTACAGGGATCTACGAGCAGTACTTC. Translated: CASSESTGIYEQYF.

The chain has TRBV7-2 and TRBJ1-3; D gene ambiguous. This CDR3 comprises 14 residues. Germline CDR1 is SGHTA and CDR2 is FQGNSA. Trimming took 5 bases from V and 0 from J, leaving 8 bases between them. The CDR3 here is CASSNRDSGNTIYF. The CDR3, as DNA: TGTGCCAGCAGCAATCGGGACTCTGGAAACACCATATATTTT.

CDR3 protein: CASSPTPQGTYGYTF. The CDR3 DNA follows: TGTGCCAGCAGCCCCACCCCCCAGGGGACCTATGGCTACACCTTC. The gene calls are TRBV7-3 and TRBJ1-2, with TRBD1 as a possible D gene (6 bases). CDR1 is SGHTA, CDR2 FQGTGA, per germline. The V end lost 5 bases, the J end lost 4 bases, and 17 bases lay between the germline ends. This CDR3 is 15 amino acids long. Looking up the rest from reference TRBV7-3 and TRBJ1-2 gives the full variable domain: GAGVSQTPSNKVTEKGKYVELRCDPISGHTALYWYRQSLGQGPEFLIYFQGTGAADDSGLPNDRFFAVRPEGSVSTLKIQRTERGDSAVYLCASSPTPQGTYGYTFGSGTRLTVV.

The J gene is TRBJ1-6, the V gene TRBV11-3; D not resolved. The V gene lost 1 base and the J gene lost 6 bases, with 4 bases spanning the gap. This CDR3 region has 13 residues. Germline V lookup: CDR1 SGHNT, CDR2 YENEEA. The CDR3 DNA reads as TGTGCCAGCAGCTTAGCGAGTAATTCACCCCTCCACTTT. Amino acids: CASSLASNSPLHF.

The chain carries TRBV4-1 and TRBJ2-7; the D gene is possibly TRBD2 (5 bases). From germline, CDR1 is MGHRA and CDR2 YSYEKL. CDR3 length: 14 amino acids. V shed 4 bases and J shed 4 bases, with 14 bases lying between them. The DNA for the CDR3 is TGCGCCAGCAGCCCACCCGAGGGTGCGTACGAGCAGTACTTC. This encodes CASSPPEGAYEQYF.